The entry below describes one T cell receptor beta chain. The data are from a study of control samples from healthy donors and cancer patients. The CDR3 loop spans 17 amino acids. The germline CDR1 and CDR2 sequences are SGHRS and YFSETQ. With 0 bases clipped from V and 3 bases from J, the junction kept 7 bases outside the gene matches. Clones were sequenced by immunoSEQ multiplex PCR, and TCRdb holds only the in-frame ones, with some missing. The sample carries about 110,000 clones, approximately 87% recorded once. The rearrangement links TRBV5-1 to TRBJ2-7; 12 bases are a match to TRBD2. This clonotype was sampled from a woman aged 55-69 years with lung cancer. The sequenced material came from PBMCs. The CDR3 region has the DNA TGCGCCAGCAGCTTGGCGGACCCGGGACTAGCGGGCTACGAGCAGTACTTC. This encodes CASSLADPGLAGYEQYF.